Following are 10 T cell receptor beta chains from one sample sequenced in a study of blood T cell repertoires in COVID-19. Using immunoSEQ multiplex PCR, the repertoire was profiled, and TCRdb retains in-frame clones only, with some absent. The table has 100,000 to 150,000 clones, 80% seen once. Sample: peripheral blood. All receptors derive from a human donor in a cohort sampled during active COVID-19.

V gene TRBV20-1 combines with J gene TRBJ1-6; no definite D call. Trimming shortened V by 3 bases and J by 8 bases, and 14 bases separated the two germline ends. The CDR3 runs 14 residues. Germline V CDR1 and CDR2: DFQATT, SNEGSKA (reference sequence). The CDR3 sequence is CSASIMMEDSPLHF. The CDR3 DNA reads TGCAGTGCTAGTATAATGATGGAGGATTCACCCCTCCACTTT.

This chain's CDR3 is CASRMRGGSSYNEQFF. The CDR3 DNA sequence: TGCGCCAGCAGAATGAGGGGCGGGAGCTCCTACAATGAGCAGTTCTTC. The chain joins TRBV5-1 to TRBJ2-1; 7 positions agree with TRBD2. The CDR3 loop spans 16 amino acids. After removal of 5 bases from V and 0 bases from J, the junction contained 8 bases not matched to a gene. Germline V gene lookup returns CDR1 SGHRS and CDR2 YFSETQ.

V usage is TRBV4-3 and J usage is TRBJ2-7; 12 positions agree with TRBD2. Losses at the gene ends were 4 bases for V and 4 bases for J; bases not matched to a gene: 5. Per germline, CDR1 LGHNA and CDR2 YSLEER. The CDR3 covers 15 residues. The CDR3 bases are TGCGCCAGCAGCCTTATAGGACTAGCGGGGTACGAGCAGTACTTC. Translating gives CASSLIGLAGYEQYF.

This chain joins TRBV6-5 and TRBJ1-2, with a possible D match to TRBD1 (5 bases). Germline V lookup: CDR1 MNHEY, CDR2 SVGAGI. The CDR3 runs 12 residues. The ends were cut back, 6 bases at V and 4 bases at J, with 9 bases in the middle. The CDR3: CASREGRYGYTF. CDR3 nucleotides: TGTGCCAGCAGGGAGGGGCGCTATGGCTACACCTTC.

The rearrangement uses TRBV5-4 and TRBJ2-3, with 9 bases lining up with TRBD2. The V gene's germline CDR1 is SGHNT and CDR2 YYREEE (reference sequence). J was trimmed by 4 bases and V by 0 bases; bases with no gene match: 3. This CDR3 has 15 residues. As DNA, the CDR3 is TGTGCCAGCAGCTTGGATGCGGGAGGGTCAGATACGCAGTATTTT. It codes for CASSLDAGGSDTQYF.

The CDR3 region has the DNA TGCAGTGCTTTCGACAGGGGCGAGCAGTACTTC. Its translation: CSAFDRGEQYF. This sequence joins TRBV20-1 and TRBJ2-7, with 8 bases identical to TRBD1. V lost 5 bases to trimming and J lost 6 bases; unmatched junction nucleotides: 3. The CDR3 covers 11 residues. Germline CDR1 is DFQATT and CDR2 is SNEGSKA (reference sequence).

V and J are TRBV27 and TRBJ1-4, with unresolved D. This CDR3 is built from 13 residues. CDR1 is MNHEY and CDR2 is SMNVEV in the germline V gene (reference sequence). Trimming left V 5 bases short and J 5 bases short, with 9 bases between. In nucleotides, the CDR3 is TGTGCCAGCAGTCTTTGGGCCAATGAAAAACTGTTTTTT. Translation gives CASSLWANEKLFF.

The chain recombines TRBV28 with TRBJ2-1; TRBD1 matches at 7 bases. The CDR3 is 17 residues long. Germline values: CDR1 MDHEN, CDR2 SYDVKM. V lost 5 bases and J lost 7; bases outside the gene matches: 17. The CDR3 nucleotides are TGTGCCAGCAGTCGCGGGCTTAGGGGGCCAAGAGGGAATGAGCAGTTCTTC. Translation gives CASSRGLRGPRGNEQFF.

This chain connects TRBV7-9 to TRBJ2-7; 8 bases agree with TRBD1. CDR1 SEHNR and CDR2 FQNEAQ come from the germline V gene (reference sequence). The ends lost 5 bases at V and 2 bases at J; junction bases unmatched: 5. This CDR3 has 14 amino acids. The CDR3 region has the DNA TGTGCCAGCAGCCGGACAGGGACTCCCTACGAGCAGTACTTC. It translates to CASSRTGTPYEQYF.

This chain joins TRBV7-9 and TRBJ1-3; tentative D call: TRBD1 (5 bases). The CDR3 sequence is 15 residues long. Trimming removed 5 bases from V and 4 bases from J, with 15 bases in between. Germline values: CDR1 SEHNR, CDR2 FQNEAQ (reference sequence). This chain's CDR3 is CASSPRAIGGNTIYF. CDR3 sequence (DNA): TGTGCCAGCAGCCCCAGGGCGATAGGAGGAAACACCATATATTTT.